Only one count was recorded for the clone carrying this TCR beta chain. The data were taken from a study of blood T cell repertoires in COVID-19. The V and J ends lost 7 bases and 4 bases, in that order; junction bases with no gene match: 6. Germline CDR1 MNHEY, CDR2 SVGAGI. CDR3 length: 14 amino acids. As processed by the authors: Reference gene primer amplification yielded estimated nucleated cell counts. Measured with immunoSEQ multiplex PCR; TCRdb has only the in-frame clones, and not every one. The V and J calls and the clone size are those of that table, but D and trimming were determined from the DNA. The sample records 70,000 or so clones, approximately 80% being singletons.

This sequence originates from a human donor in a cohort sampled during active COVID-19. The sample taken for sequencing was peripheral blood. The chain recombines TRBV6-5 with TRBJ1-3; 8 bases line up with TRBD1. CDR3 region: CASNGQGAGNTIYF. As DNA, the CDR3 is TGTGCCAGCAACGGGCAGGGGGCCGGAAACACCATATATTTT.